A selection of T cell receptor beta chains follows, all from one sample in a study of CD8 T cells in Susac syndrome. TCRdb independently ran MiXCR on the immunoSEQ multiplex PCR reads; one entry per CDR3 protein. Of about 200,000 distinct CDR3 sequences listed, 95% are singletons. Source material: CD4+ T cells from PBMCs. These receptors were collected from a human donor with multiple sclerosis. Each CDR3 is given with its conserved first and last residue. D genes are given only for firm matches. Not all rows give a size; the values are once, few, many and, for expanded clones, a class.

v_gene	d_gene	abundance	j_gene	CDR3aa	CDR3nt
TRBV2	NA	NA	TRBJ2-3	CASFGEWTDTQYF	TGTGCCAGCTTTGGGGAGTGGACAGATACGCAGTATTTT
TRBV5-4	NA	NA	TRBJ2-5	CASSSPPREETQYF	TGTGCCAGCAGCTCCCCCCCCAGGGAAGAGACCCAGTACTTC
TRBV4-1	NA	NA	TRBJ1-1	CASSPLAGIDTEAFF	TGCGCCAGCAGCCCCTTAGCGGGGATCGACACTGAAGCTTTCTTT
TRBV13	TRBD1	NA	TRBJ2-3	CASSLGDREDTQYF	TGTGCCAGCAGCTTAGGAGACAGGGAAGATACGCAGTATTTT
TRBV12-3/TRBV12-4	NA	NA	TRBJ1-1	CASSRLLAGEAFF	TGTGCCAGCAGCAGGTTACTCGCCGGGGAAGCTTTCTTT
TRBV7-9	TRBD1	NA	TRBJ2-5	CASSSTGGAETQYF	TGTGCCAGCAGCTCAACAGGGGGCGCAGAGACCCAGTACTTC
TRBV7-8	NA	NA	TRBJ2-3	CASSFPWDTQYF	TGTGCCAGCAGCTTCCCTTGGGATACGCAGTATTTT
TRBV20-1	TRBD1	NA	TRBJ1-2	CSAATGIYGYTF	TGCAGTGCCGCGACAGGGATCTATGGCTACACCTTC
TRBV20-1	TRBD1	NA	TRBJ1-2	CSADSGGRYYGYTF	TGCAGTGCTGATTCAGGGGGAAGGTACTATGGCTACACCTTC
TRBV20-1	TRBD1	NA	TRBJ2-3	CSPRQGGTDTQYF	TGCAGTCCAAGACAGGGGGGCACAGATACGCAGTATTTT
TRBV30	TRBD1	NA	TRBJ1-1	CAWDRAGMNTEAFF	TGTGCCTGGGACAGGGCGGGGATGAACACTGAAGCTTTCTTT
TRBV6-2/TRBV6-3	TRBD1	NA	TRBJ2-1	CASSYGQGPTNEQFF	TGTGCCAGCAGTTACGGACAGGGTCCCACGAATGAGCAGTTCTTC
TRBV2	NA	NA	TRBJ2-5	CASSARTETQYF	TGTGCCAGCAGTGCCCGGACGGAGACCCAGTACTTC
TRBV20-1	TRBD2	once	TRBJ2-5	CSARTPSGLQETQYF	TGCAGTGCTAGAACCCCTAGCGGCCTACAAGAGACCCAGTACTTC
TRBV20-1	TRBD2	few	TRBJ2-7	CSAVLAGGPYEQYF	TGCAGTGCTGTACTAGCGGGGGGACCCTACGAGCAGTACTTC
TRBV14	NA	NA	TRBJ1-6	CASSQAGAYSPLHF	TGTGCCAGCAGCCAAGCGGGGGCCTATTCACCCCTCCACTTT
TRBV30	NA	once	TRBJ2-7	CAWSTGHEQYF	TGTGCCTGGAGTACTGGTCACGAGCAGTACTTC
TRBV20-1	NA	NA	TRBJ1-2	CSASGANYGYTF	TGCAGTGCCTCGGGGGCAAACTATGGCTACACCTTC
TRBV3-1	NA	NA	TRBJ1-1	CASSQTDSTEAFF	TGTGCCAGCAGCCAGACGGACAGCACTGAAGCTTTCTTT
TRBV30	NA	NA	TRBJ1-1	CAWEGPRSNTEAFF	TGTGCCTGGGAGGGACCGAGGAGTAACACTGAAGCTTTCTTT
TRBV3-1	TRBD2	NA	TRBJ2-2	CASSQYLPGGGATGELFF	TGTGCCAGCAGCCAATACCTCCCCGGCGGGGGGGCCACCGGGGAGCTGTTTTTT
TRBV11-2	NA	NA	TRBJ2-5	CASSLGLQGREETQYF	TGTGCCAGCAGCTTAGGTCTTCAGGGGCGCGAAGAGACCCAGTACTTC
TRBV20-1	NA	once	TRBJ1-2	CSAPPGPNGYTF	TGCAGTGCTCCCCCGGGGCCGAATGGCTACACCTTC
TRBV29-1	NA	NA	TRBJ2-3	CSVEVAERTDTQYF	TGCAGCGTTGAAGTTGCGGAGCGCACAGATACGCAGTATTTT
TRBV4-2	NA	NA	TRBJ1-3	CASSQEPIGTSSGNTIYF	TGTGCCAGCAGCCAAGAGCCGATCGGCACGAGCTCTGGAAACACCATATATTTT
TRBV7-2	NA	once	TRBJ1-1	CASSPLVEGAEAFF	TGTGCCAGCAGCCCGCTCGTCGAAGGGGCTGAAGCTTTCTTT
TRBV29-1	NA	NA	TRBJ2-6	CSVGSGANVLTF	TGCAGCGTCGGGTCTGGGGCCAACGTCCTGACTTTC
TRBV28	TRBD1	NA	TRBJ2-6	CASSLSGGSGANVLTF	TGTGCCAGCAGCCTCTCAGGGGGTTCTGGGGCCAACGTCCTGACTTTC
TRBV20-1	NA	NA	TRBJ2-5	CSALASLYQETQYF	TGCAGTGCCCTCGCCTCCCTGTACCAAGAGACCCAGTACTTC
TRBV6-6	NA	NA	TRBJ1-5	CASSDPWRGNQPQHF	TGTGCCAGCAGTGATCCGTGGAGGGGCAATCAGCCCCAGCATTTT
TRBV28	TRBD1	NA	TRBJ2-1	CASTTAGTGFEFF	TGTGCCAGCACCACGGCGGGGACAGGGTTCGAGTTCTTC
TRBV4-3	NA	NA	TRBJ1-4	CASSQREGHGGEKLFF	TGCGCCAGCAGCCAACGGGAAGGACACGGGGGAGAAAAACTGTTTTTT
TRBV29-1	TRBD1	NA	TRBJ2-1	CSVDLGQGIYNEQFF	TGCAGCGTTGATCTAGGACAGGGAATATACAATGAGCAGTTCTTC
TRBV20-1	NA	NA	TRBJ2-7	CSARDTLDSLQYF	TGCAGTGCTAGAGATACCCTGGACTCCTTGCAGTACTTC
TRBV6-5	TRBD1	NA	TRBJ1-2	CASRGTGGHYGYTF	TGTGCCAGCAGAGGGACAGGGGGCCACTATGGCTACACCTTC